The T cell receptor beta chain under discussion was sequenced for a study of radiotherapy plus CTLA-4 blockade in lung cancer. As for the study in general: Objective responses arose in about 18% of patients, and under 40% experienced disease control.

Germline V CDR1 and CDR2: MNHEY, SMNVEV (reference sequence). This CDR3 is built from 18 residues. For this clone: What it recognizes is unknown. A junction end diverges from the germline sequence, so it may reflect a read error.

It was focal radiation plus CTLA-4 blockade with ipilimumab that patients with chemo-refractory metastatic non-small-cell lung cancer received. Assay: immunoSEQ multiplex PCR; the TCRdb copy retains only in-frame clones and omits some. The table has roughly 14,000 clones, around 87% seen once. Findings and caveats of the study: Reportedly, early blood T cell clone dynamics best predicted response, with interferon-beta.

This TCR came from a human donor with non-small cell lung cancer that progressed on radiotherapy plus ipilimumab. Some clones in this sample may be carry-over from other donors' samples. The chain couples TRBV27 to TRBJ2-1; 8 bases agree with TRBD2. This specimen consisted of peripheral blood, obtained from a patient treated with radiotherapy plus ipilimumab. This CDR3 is CASIKRESLSGPYNEQLF. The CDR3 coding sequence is TGTGCCAGCATTAAGCGGGAGAGCCTCTCTGGGCCGTACAATGAGCAGCTCTTC.